Shown below are 21 T cell receptor beta chains from a single sample sequenced in a study of cytomegalovirus exposure and HLA in healthy donors. The PCR ran on 60 Vbeta and 13 Jbeta primers. Assay used: immunoSEQ multiplex PCR; TCRdb lists only in-frame clones, some missing. The repertoire holds roughly 170,000 clones, with 84% as singletons. Sequencing input: PBMCs. These receptors all stem from a girl aged 2 to 9 in good health and CMV-seropositive.

The chain employs TRBV19 and TRBJ2-7, with D hard to call. There are 15 residues in the CDR3. V was pared by 7 bases and J by 4 bases, with 20 bases between. Germline values: CDR1 LNHDA, CDR2 SQIVND (reference sequence). The CDR3 reads CASKRGGASAYEQYF. DNA of the CDR3: TGTGCCAGTAAGCGCGGCGGAGCCTCGGCGTACGAGCAGTACTTC.

The gene calls are TRBV12-5 and TRBJ2-3; no clear D. V dropped 1 base and J dropped 6 bases, with 14 bases sitting between them. Germline CDR1 and CDR2: LGHNT and FRNRAP. This CDR3 comprises 15 residues. The CDR3 nucleotides are TGTGCTAGTGGTTTGGGGCCACCTTCTTCTGATACGCAGTATTTT. Amino acids: CASGLGPPSSDTQYF.

The rearrangement joins TRBV7-2 to TRBJ2-1, with D possibly TRBD2 on 5 matching bases. The germline V and J ends were trimmed by 1 base and 5 bases, with 15 bases remaining between them. The CDR3 loop spans 16 amino acids. Germline V gives CDR1 SGHTA, CDR2 FQGNSA. The CDR3 nucleotides are TGTGCCAGCAGCTTAGTCGATTTAGCGTTGAACAATGAGCAGTTCTTC. Translation gives CASSLVDLALNNEQFF.

The genes are TRBV5-1 and TRBJ1-2; 8 bases map to TRBD1. The V gene end was trimmed by 4 bases and the J gene end by 6 bases; junction bases not matched to a gene: 8. The germline gives CDR1 SGHRS, CDR2 YFSETQ. This CDR3 region has 14 residues. The CDR3 protein is CASSAGQGGHGYTF. CDR3 bases: TGCGCCAGCAGCGCCGGACAGGGAGGACATGGCTACACCTTC.

This clone showed up just once. J is TRBJ2-1 and V is TRBV29-1; 8 bases map to TRBD2. The length of the CDR3 is 14 residues. Trimming removed 7 bases from V and 8 bases from J; junction bases left unmatched: 13. Germline V CDR1 and CDR2: SQVTM, ANQGSEA. DNA of the CDR3: TGCAGCGCAAAACCCGGGGGGGCGATTCATGAGCAGTTCTTC. This encodes CSAKPGGAIHEQFF.

This rearrangement joins TRBV28 to TRBJ1-2; the match to TRBD1 covers 11 bases. The CDR3 is made up of 16 amino acids. Germline assignment: CDR1 MDHEN and CDR2 SYDVKM. The ends lost 4 bases at V and 5 bases at J; junction bases unmatched: 9. The CDR3 reads CASSSLWDRGAYGYTF. In DNA form, the CDR3 reads TGTGCCAGCAGTTCCCTTTGGGACAGGGGGGCGTATGGCTACACCTTC.

The rearrangement joins TRBV6-1 to TRBJ2-7, with D perhaps TRBD1 (7 bases). The CDR3 is 15 residues long. Germline values: CDR1 MNHNS, CDR2 SASEGT. Trimming stripped 1 base from V and 4 bases from J, with 14 bases between. CDR3 residues: CASSEGQGGRYEQYF. DNA for the CDR3: TGTGCCAGCAGTGAAGGCCAGGGGGGTAGGTACGAGCAGTACTTC.

The gene calls are TRBV6-1 and TRBJ2-5; 7 bases are a match to TRBD1. Germline V gene sequence: CDR1 MNHNS, CDR2 SASEGT. This CDR3 spans 17 amino acids. Trimming cost V 4 bases and J 4 bases; bases outside gene matches: 15. DNA for the CDR3: TGTGCCAGCAGTGTCTCATTAACAGGGGCTGGGGGAGAGACCCAGTACTTC. It yields the protein CASSVSLTGAGGETQYF.

The rearrangement uses TRBV10-3 and TRBJ1-5; the match to TRBD1 covers 7 bases. V lost 0 bases to trimming and J lost 0 bases; unmatched junction nucleotides: 5. CDR1 is ENHRY and CDR2 is SYGVKD in the germline V gene. The CDR3 runs to 17 residues. The CDR3 nucleotides read TGTGCCATCAGTGAGTCCCCGGGACAGAGTAGCAATCAGCCCCAGCATTTT. This sequence encodes CAISESPGQSSNQPQHF.

V gene TRBV28 combines with J gene TRBJ1-4; D may be TRBD1 (6 bases). From germline, CDR1 is MDHEN and CDR2 SYDVKM. The V end was cut by 3 bases, the J end by 7 bases, with 12 bases between. This CDR3 is built from 14 residues. This CDR3 reads CASSFSGAGEKLFF. For the CDR3, the DNA is TGTGCCAGCAGTTTTTCAGGGGCCGGTGAAAAACTGTTTTTT.

The chain carries TRBV7-3 and TRBJ2-1; 8 bases are shared with TRBD1. CDR1 SGHTA and CDR2 FQGTGA come from the germline V gene. The CDR3 has 15 amino acids. Trimming took 5 bases from V and 6 from J; bases not matched to a gene: 9. CDR3 residues: CASSPGQGAPNEQFF. CDR3 sequence (DNA): TGTGCCAGCAGCCCCGGGCAGGGGGCGCCCAATGAGCAGTTCTTC.

The J gene is TRBJ2-7, the V gene TRBV6-5, with TRBD2 identical over 8 bases. Germline CDR1 and CDR2: MNHEY and SVGAGI. The CDR3 has 16 residues. Trimming cost V 2 bases and J 0 bases; bases outside gene matches: 6. CDR3 sequence: CASSYSGSLSSYEQYF. Here the CDR3 DNA reads TGTGCCAGCAGTTACAGCGGGAGTCTGAGCTCCTACGAGCAGTACTTC.

The chain employs TRBV15 and TRBJ2-7; TRBD1 might be the D (6 bases). The CDR3 runs to 18 residues. Germline V CDR1 and CDR2: LNHNV, YYDKDF (reference sequence). The germline V and J ends were trimmed by 0 bases and 2 bases, with 20 bases remaining between them. CDR3 loop: CATSRDLPSRGKPYEQYF. The CDR3 region has the DNA TGTGCCACCAGCAGAGACCTTCCTTCGAGGGGGAAACCCTACGAGCAGTACTTC.

The genes are TRBV9 and TRBJ2-3, with no clear D. Trimming stripped 0 bases from V and 0 bases from J, with 5 bases between. This CDR3 spans 14 amino acids. Per the germline V gene, CDR1 is SGDLS and CDR2 is YYNGEE. The chain's CDR3 is CASSVVSSTDTQYF. The CDR3 nucleotides read TGTGCCAGCAGCGTAGTTTCTAGCACAGATACGCAGTATTTT.

The chain combines TRBV5-1 with TRBJ1-1; 9 nucleotides agree with TRBD1. The V gene's germline CDR1 is SGHRS and CDR2 YFSETQ. V shed 4 bases, J shed 0 bases, and the junction held 4 bases outside the gene matches. The CDR3 totals 15 residues. The CDR3 DNA follows: TGCGCCAGCAGCCTACGGACAGGGGTGAACACTGAAGCTTTCTTT. Translated, it gives CASSLRTGVNTEAFF.

The genes are TRBV4-1 and TRBJ2-3; D is perhaps TRBD1 (5 bases). V was cut by 0 bases and J by 3 bases, with 10 bases left in between. Germline CDR1 and CDR2: MGHRA and YSYEKL. The CDR3 totals 15 residues. The CDR3 DNA reads as TGCGCCAGCAGCCAAGAGGGGCGGCGGACAGATACGCAGTATTTT. Amino acid sequence: CASSQEGRRTDTQYF.

This sequence joins TRBV7-8 and TRBJ1-2, with D possibly being TRBD1 (5 bases). The CDR3 contains 15 residues. The V end was cut by 5 bases, the J end by 6 bases, with 19 bases between. Germline assignment: CDR1 SGHVS and CDR2 FQNEAQ. DNA for the CDR3: TGTGCCAGCAGCGCCCTAGCTGGGGGGAGGGATGGCTACACCTTC. It is translated as CASSALAGGRDGYTF.

The genes are TRBV29-1 and TRBJ1-2, with 8 nucleotides matching TRBD1. Germline CDR1 SQVTM, CDR2 ANQGSEA. The CDR3 consists of 13 residues. The trim removed 1 base at V and 6 bases at J, leaving 4 bases unmatched. The CDR3 here is CSVEVNRGNGYTF. CDR3 nucleotides: TGCAGCGTTGAAGTTAACAGGGGGAATGGCTACACCTTC.

The chain combines TRBV18 with TRBJ1-1, with D hard to call. From germline, CDR1 is KGHSH and CDR2 LQKENI. The CDR3 sequence is 16 residues long. The V gene lost 2 bases and the J gene lost 0 bases, with 13 bases spanning the gap. The CDR3 DNA follows: TGTGCCAGCTCACCAATGCTAGCTGGAGTGAACACTGAAGCTTTCTTT. Amino acids: CASSPMLAGVNTEAFF.

The chain couples TRBV6-6 to TRBJ2-7; D might be TRBD1 (5 bases). Trimming removed 6 bases at V and 3 bases at J, with 9 bases between. In germline, CDR1 is MNHNY, CDR2 SVGAGI (reference sequence). This CDR3 has 12 amino acids. The CDR3 nucleotides read TGTGCCAGCAGCCCACAGGACTACGAGCAGTACTTC. Protein product: CASSPQDYEQYF.

The chain links TRBV13 to TRBJ2-3, with D maybe TRBD2 (6 bases). V dropped 5 bases and J dropped 1 base, with 16 bases sitting between them. In germline, CDR1 is PRHDT, CDR2 FYEKMQ (reference sequence). This CDR3 comprises 16 residues. CDR3 DNA: TGTGCCAGCAGCACCGGCGCCGCTAGCGGCACAGATACGCAGTATTTT. It encodes CASSTGAASGTDTQYF.